This record concerns one TCR beta chain sequence. The data stem from a study of blood T cell repertoires in COVID-19. Across the study: In each case, the material was cDNA or gDNA derived from T cells, B-cell-depleted T cells, or PBMCs.

Residents of 20 to 25 US areas, aged about 18 to 95 years, made up the participants. Membership in each cohort depended on participant-reported clinical history. Two consecutive negative NP/OP PCR tests, clearance, or resolved symptoms defined Cohort 3 recovery. Libraries were prepared by immunoSEQ multiplex PCR; TCRdb keeps only in-frame clonotypes and omits some of them. The table lists fewer than 300,000 clones, 85% of them singletons. Trimming pared 8 bases from V and 2 bases from J, leaving 10 bases between. The V gene's germline CDR1 is KGHDR and CDR2 SFDVKD. The CDR3 has 13 residues. Sample: PBMCs or T cells enriched from blood (not recorded which). This TCR came from a woman aged 45-59 years who had recovered from COVID-19. The chain is built from TRBV24-1 and TRBJ2-3; tentatively, D is TRBD2 (6 bases). CDR3 in amino acids: CATKSGSTDTQYF. The CDR3 DNA reads as TGTGCCACCAAAAGCGGGTCCACAGATACGCAGTATTTT.